A single sample gave rise to the 24 T cell receptor beta chains below, sequenced in a study of T cells expressing NK-cell markers. For each CDR3 protein, TCRdb gives one entry from its re-call of the 5' RACE reads, without DNA. The listing records about 460,000 distinct CDR3 sequences. Specimen: blood T cells: a sorted CD56 or NKG2C T cell subset, CD4+ or CD8+ T cells, or bulk PBMC T cells (not recorded which). The receptors were gathered from a woman aged 45-59 years in good health.

The chain joins TRBV6-5 to TRBJ2-1; TCRdb's D call, TRBD2, is unchecked because there is no DNA. Per the germline V gene, CDR1 is MNHEY and CDR2 is SVGAGI. CDR3 length: 14 residues. The CDR3 is CASSERATYNEQFF.

The chain couples TRBV20-1 to TRBJ1-2. The CDR3 spans 14 residues. The germline CDR1 and CDR2 sequences are DFQATT and SNEGSKA (reference sequence). The CDR3 region is CSAMGTAGRYGYTF.

This chain uses TRBV27 with TRBJ2-7. The germline V gene has CDR1 MNHEY and CDR2 SMNVEV (reference sequence). This CDR3 has 15 amino acids. CDR3 residues: CASSSPESDLYEQYF.

J is TRBJ2-1 and V is TRBV5-1; the D call from TCRdb, TRBD1, cannot be confirmed without DNA. The CDR3 has 15 residues. Germline CDR1 is SGHRS and CDR2 is YFSETQ. This chain's CDR3 is CASSPTATRYNEQFF.

This chain joins TRBV14 and TRBJ2-7; the D call of TRBD1 rests on TCRdb alone, since no DNA is present to check it. Per germline, CDR1 SGHDN and CDR2 FVKESK. The CDR3 runs to 14 residues. This CDR3 is CASSQRQGPSEQYF.

The chain combines TRBV30 with TRBJ2-5. This CDR3 contains 11 residues. Germline lookup yields CDR1 GTSNPN and CDR2 SVGIG (reference sequence). CDR3 loop: CACNGQETQYF.

This chain joins TRBV10-1 and TRBJ1-6. The CDR3 contains 13 residues. Germline V gene lookup returns CDR1 WNHNN and CDR2 SYGVQD (reference sequence). The CDR3 is CASSRDSNSPLHF.

This sequence joins TRBV11-2 and TRBJ2-5; TCRdb indicates TRBD1, and absent DNA this call remains unverified. The CDR3 loop spans 15 amino acids. Germline CDR1 and CDR2: SGHAT and FQNNGV. CDR3: CASSLEGQVWETQYF. Full variable domain (remainder filled in from reference TRBV11-2 and TRBJ2-5): EAGVAQSPRYKIIEKRQSVAFWCNPISGHATLYWYQQILGQGPKLLIQFQNNGVVDDSQLPKDRFSAERLKGVDSTLKIQPAKLEDSAVYLCASSLEGQVWETQYFGPGTRLLVL.

The chain has TRBV3-1 and TRBJ1-2. Germline V gene sequence: CDR1 LGHDT, CDR2 YNNKEL (reference sequence). The CDR3 length is 14 residues. CDR3: CASSQTEWGYGYTF.

This CDR3 is CASSDGYQETQYF. This chain joins TRBV2 and TRBJ2-5. Germline CDR1 and CDR2: SNHLY and FYNNEI. The CDR3 has 13 residues.

This chain joins TRBV4-1 and TRBJ2-5; as DNA is missing, the TRBD1 call by TCRdb cannot be tested. Germline V gene lookup returns CDR1 MGHRA and CDR2 YSYEKL. This CDR3 has 19 amino acids. The CDR3: CASSPPLGIRGERQETQYF.

CDR3: CASSYSAGVADTQYF. The rearrangement links TRBV12-3 or TRBV12-4 to TRBJ2-3; TCRdb names TRBD2, which stays unverified in the absence of DNA. There are 15 residues in the CDR3.

V gene TRBV6-6 combines with J gene TRBJ1-1; TCRdb calls TRBD1, which cannot be checked without DNA. CDR3 length: 11 residues. Germline CDR1 is MNHNY and CDR2 is SVGAGI (reference sequence). This chain's CDR3 is CASIRTGSAFF.

V usage is TRBV12-3 or TRBV12-4 and J usage is TRBJ2-7; absent DNA, TCRdb's TRBD1 call cannot be checked. The CDR3 runs to 16 residues. The CDR3 sequence: CASSLINPGQGSEQYF.

The V call is TRBV20-1, the J call TRBJ1-1. The CDR3 is 12 amino acids. The germline CDR1 and CDR2 sequences are DFQATT and SNEGSKA (reference sequence). The CDR3 reads CSASGGRGEAFF.

This chain joins TRBV12-3 or TRBV12-4 and TRBJ2-7; TCRdb outputs TRBD1, but without DNA this stays unchecked. The CDR3 sequence is 15 residues long. This CDR3 reads CASSLRQGAQDEQYF.

The chain recombines TRBV6-5 with TRBJ2-3. Germline loops: CDR1 MNHEY, CDR2 SVGAGI. The CDR3 is made up of 12 amino acids. CDR3 sequence: CASGPSTDTQYF.

This rearrangement joins TRBV11-2 to TRBJ2-7. From germline, CDR1 is SGHAT and CDR2 FQNNGV. The CDR3 loop spans 15 amino acids. CDR3 amino acids: CASSLDVRSHYEQYF.

This CDR3 is CASSLVSRGGQPQHF. The chain uses TRBV5-5 and TRBJ1-5; the TRBD1 assignment by TCRdb is unverifiable without DNA. There are 15 residues in the CDR3. Germline CDR1 SGHKS, CDR2 YYEKEE (reference sequence).

This rearrangement joins TRBV12-3 or TRBV12-4 to TRBJ2-1; TCRdb picks TRBD2, but there is no DNA to check that call. CDR3 length: 15 amino acids. CDR3 sequence: CASSFKTSGVREQFF.

This sequence joins TRBV6-6 and TRBJ1-3. The CDR3 runs 13 residues. The V gene's germline CDR1 is MNHNY and CDR2 SVGAGI (reference sequence). CDR3 region: CASRRVGGNTIYF.

The CDR3 region is CSARDSGNGYTF. The chain combines TRBV20-1 with TRBJ1-2. The CDR3 sequence is 12 residues long. Germline V lookup: CDR1 DFQATT, CDR2 SNEGSKA (reference sequence).

This rearrangement joins TRBV30 to TRBJ1-1; TCRdb designates TRBD1, a call that cannot be tested without DNA. CDR3 length: 16 amino acids. The germline V gene has CDR1 GTSNPN and CDR2 SVGIG (reference sequence). CDR3 sequence reads: CAWTRGALLRNTEAFF.

This rearrangement joins TRBV10-3 to TRBJ2-2; TCRdb reports TRBD1, a call that lacks DNA to check it against. Germline CDR1 reads ENHRY; CDR2 reads SYGVKD. This CDR3 has 11 residues. CDR3 sequence reads: CAISPYGELFF.